This T cell receptor beta chain was recovered during a study of shared clonotypes between healthy human individuals. Whole-study findings and limits: The researchers took only blood, and tissue repertoires probably look different.

Turning to this clone: As yet, its antigen is unknown. Other DNA sequences in this sample translate to the same CDR3.

Healthy HIV-negative adults with no recent acute infections or vaccinations were recruited as donors. Extraction of genomic DNA in unsorted samples used around 82 million PBMCs. There are 15 residues in the CDR3. Per the germline V gene, CDR1 is SGHTA and CDR2 is FQGTGA. V shed 2 bases and J shed 0 bases, with 9 bases lying between them. Measured with immunoSEQ multiplex PCR; TCRdb has only the in-frame clones, and not every one. The sample consists of about 460,000 clones, over 60% of them appearing once. Sequenced material: PBMCs. The rearrangement links TRBV7-3 to TRBJ2-3; D is uncertain. The sequence was obtained from a woman aged 35 to 49 in good health. Some clones in this sample may be carry-over from other donors' samples. The chain's CDR3 is CASSLFGTSTDTQYF. DNA of the CDR3: TGTGCCAGCAGCTTATTCGGCACTAGCACAGATACGCAGTATTTT. Full variable domain (missing parts from reference TRBV7-3 and TRBJ2-3): GAGVSQTPSNKVTEKGKYVELRCDPISGHTALYWYRQSLGQGPEFLIYFQGTGAADDSGLPNDRFFAVRPEGSVSTLKIQRTERGDSAVYLCASSLFGTSTDTQYFGPGTRLTVL.